Presented here are 9 T cell receptor beta chains from one specimen sequenced in a study of cytomegalovirus exposure and HLA in healthy donors. The PCR employed 60 Vbeta primers together with 13 Jbeta primers. Generated by immunoSEQ multiplex PCR, the TCRdb table keeps only in-frame clones and is missing some. The table has some 170,000 clones, 75% to 85% seen once. The sample comprised PBMCs. These receptors all come from a woman younger than 35 in good health and CMV-seronegative.

V and J are TRBV21-1 and TRBJ2-5; the DNA was not compared with TRBD1, the D call given in the table. TRBV21-1 is a recognized pseudogene. The CDR3 runs to 17 residues. The CDR3 protein is CASSKVGTGVRWETQYF. For the CDR3, the DNA is TGTGCCAGCAGCAAAGTTGGGACAGGGGTTCGGTGGGAGACCCAGTACTTC.

The V and J genes are TRBV7-9 and TRBJ1-5; 7 bases agree with TRBD1. The germline V gene encodes CDR1 SEHNR and CDR2 FQNEAQ (reference sequence). The V and J ends lost 3 bases and 5 bases, in that order; junction bases with no gene match: 1. The CDR3 sequence is 13 residues long. DNA for the CDR3: TGTGCCAGCAGCTTCACAGGGGATCAGCCCCAGCATTTT. Encoded protein: CASSFTGDQPQHF.

This clone was seen a few times. The CDR3 protein is CASSLDLSGLNTEAFF. CDR3 nucleotide sequence: TGTGCCAGCAGCTTAGACTTGTCCGGTTTGAACACTGAAGCTTTCTTT. The chain employs TRBV7-9 and TRBJ1-1; no firm D call. Trimming removed 1 base from V and 0 bases from J, with 12 bases in between. Per the germline V gene, CDR1 is SEHNR and CDR2 is FQNEAQ (reference sequence). This CDR3 is 16 amino acids long.

This sequence joins TRBV28 and TRBJ1-1, with 8 bases aligning to TRBD1. V shed 4 bases, J shed 10 bases, and the junction held 8 bases outside the gene matches. Germline loops: CDR1 MDHEN, CDR2 SYDVKM. This CDR3 region has 13 residues. Here the CDR3 reads CASSSGQGSGAFF. In DNA form, the CDR3 reads TGTGCCAGCAGTTCAGGACAGGGATCAGGAGCTTTCTTT.

The chain uses TRBV18 and TRBJ2-2, with TRBD2 as a possible D gene (6 bases). V lost 0 bases to trimming and J lost 2 bases, with 13 bases between them. This CDR3 is 17 amino acids long. CDR1 is KGHSH, CDR2 LQKENI, per germline. In nucleotides, the CDR3 is TGTGCCAGCTCACCACCGCGACTAGTGGCCAACACCGGGGAGCTGTTTTTT. Translation gives CASSPPRLVANTGELFF.

The rearrangement joins TRBV4-2 to TRBJ2-5; weak D call: TRBD2 (6 bases). This CDR3 has 15 residues. V lost 0 bases to trimming and J lost 1 base, with 9 bases between them. Per germline, CDR1 LGHNA and CDR2 YNFKEQ. As DNA, the CDR3 is TGTGCCAGCAGCCAAGATCGGGGGAGCCAAGAGACCCAGTACTTC. This translates into CASSQDRGSQETQYF.

The chain couples TRBV5-1 to TRBJ1-1; no clear D. The CDR3 has 13 residues. Germline-derived CDR1 and CDR2 are SGHRS and YFSETQ. Trimming pared 4 bases from V and 3 bases from J, leaving 10 bases between. CDR3 nucleotide sequence: TGCGCCAGCAGCCCCGTCGGGGACACTGAAGCTTTCTTT. Amino acids: CASSPVGDTEAFF.

This rearrangement joins TRBV7-3 to TRBJ2-2; 10 bases are shared with TRBD1. Germline V gene data show CDR1 as SGHTA and CDR2 as FQGTGA. J lost 5 bases, V lost 6 bases, and 9 bases had no gene match. This CDR3 comprises 16 residues. The CDR3 region is CASSPGDRGRTGELFF. Here the CDR3 DNA reads TGTGCCAGCAGTCCAGGAGACAGGGGGCGAACCGGGGAGCTGTTTTTT.

V gene TRBV10-3 combines with J gene TRBJ2-3; 9 nucleotides match TRBD1. The germline gives CDR1 ENHRY, CDR2 SYGVKD. The V segment lost 6 bases and the J segment 5 bases; nucleotides outside the gene matches: 6. This CDR3 contains 14 residues. CDR3: CAIRDGQGQDTQYF. The CDR3 DNA reads as TGTGCCATCAGGGACGGACAGGGGCAAGATACGCAGTATTTT.